This T cell receptor (beta chain) was observed in a study of regulatory T cells in long-lasting Graves disease. HTBI primers from iRepertoire and Arm-PCR of CDR3 regions yielded the TCR beta libraries. One entry per CDR3 protein, called by TCRdb with MiXCR from the multiplex PCR reads. The table shows about 560,000 distinct CDR3 sequences, with roughly 15% occurring only once. This clonotype was seen ten or more times. The CDR3 is 14 residues long. Trimming removed 10 bases from V and 11 bases from J, with 21 bases in between. This sample's time point: newly diagnosed GD, antithyroid drugs for less than 3 months. The TCR library was made from RNA that had been extracted from PBMCs in TRIzol. The patients were enrolled through endocrinology in Xi'an, China. The sample was also reused in another study, on T cells in Graves' hyperthyroidism and ophthalmopathy. As that report states: Expanded thyroid clonotypes (above 0.001) were mostly also found in blood. It was a median around seven months before onset that the model predicted ophthalmopathy.

This chain links TRBV12-3 or TRBV12-4 with TRBJ1-6; maybe TRBD1 (5 bases). The material sequenced was peripheral blood mononuclear cells (PBMCs), taken at new diagnosis, from a patient treated with antithyroid drugs. The TCR sequence derives from a man aged 18 to 29 with Graves disease. CDR3 residues: CATRNTPGTTPLHF. The CDR3 DNA follows: TGTGCCACCCGGAATACTCCGGGGACTACACCCCTCCACTTT.